The T cell receptor (beta chain) under discussion was sequenced for a study of cytomegalovirus exposure and HLA in healthy donors. Samples came from healthy bone marrow donors. As to this clone: The target antigen is unknown.

Amplification used 60 Vbeta primers and 13 Jbeta primers. The data were produced by immunoSEQ multiplex PCR, yet TCRdb's version contains in-frame clones alone and is incomplete. Here the sample spans approximately 95,000 clones, around 84% being singletons. CDR3 size: 14 residues. Germline lookup yields CDR1 LNHDA and CDR2 SQIVND (reference sequence). V was shortened by 9 bases and J by 7 bases, with 18 bases between the two germline ends. Overall study findings and caveats: Segments of the TCR beta V type were, in most cases, productive about 87% or about 30% of the time in an earlier analysis. The investigators catalogued 164 TCR beta chains as cytomegalovirus-associated.

The chain links TRBV19 to TRBJ2-2; D is perhaps TRBD2 (5 bases). The receptor was derived from a woman aged 40-49 years in good health and CMV-seropositive. Sequencing was carried out using PBMCs. The CDR3 is CASNTLIGIGELFF. The CDR3 nucleotides read TGTGCCAGCAATACCCTCATCGGGATCGGGGAGCTGTTTTTT.